The 15 T cell receptor beta chains below come from one sample, sequenced in a study of a mutant IDH1 vaccine in newly diagnosed glioma (dated by TCRdb to the early 2020s). Their specific antigens are unknown. The sample's time point label, decoded: week 35, safety follow-up. Each vaccine dose was 300 ug of a 20-mer mutant IDH1 peptide in Montanide, given subcutaneously with topical imiquimod. The library came from the immunoSEQ multiplex PCR assay. TCRdb's version of the immuneACCESS table is confined to in-frame rearrangements and falls short of the full clone set. An unresolved V gene accounts for under half of the shortfall where checked; the remainder is of unknown origin. This sample comprises about 48,000 clones, more than 60% of them detected only once. Around 6.7% of the sample rests with the top ten. This sample comprised PBMCs, obtained from a glioma patient whose treatment included an IDH1 peptide vaccine. The receptor set was obtained from a man aged 40-50 years with glioma.

CDR3 coding DNA: TGCGCCAGCAGCCCTGGACAGGGGGCGTTCAATGAGCAGTTCTTC. Translated, it gives CASSPGQGAFNEQFF. The chain couples TRBV5-1 to TRBJ2-1; 11 bases match TRBD1. Germline V gene data show CDR1 as SGHRS and CDR2 as YFSETQ. V shed 4 bases and J 6 bases; nucleotides not matched to a gene: 6. CDR3 length: 15 residues.

The gene calls are TRBV29-1 and TRBJ2-3, with D unresolved. The V end was cut by 3 bases, the J end by 5 bases, with 12 bases between. The germline gives CDR1 SQVTM, CDR2 ANQGSEA. CDR3 size: 13 residues. CDR3 loop: CSVDFDREDTQYF. The CDR3 DNA reads TGCAGCGTTGACTTTGACCGAGAAGATACGCAGTATTTT.

This clone was seen more than once but under ten times. This rearrangement joins TRBV7-9 to TRBJ1-6; D gene uncertain. V was trimmed by 5 bases and J by 11 bases, leaving 10 bases between them. CDR1 and CDR2 (germline): SEHNR, FQNEAQ (reference sequence). The CDR3 sequence is 12 residues long. The CDR3 loop reads CASSAIRPPLHF. CDR3 coding DNA: TGTGCCAGCAGCGCCATTCGACCACCCCTCCACTTT.

The rearrangement uses TRBV9 and TRBJ2-5; 7 bases map to TRBD1. The CDR3 contains 15 residues. Germline CDR1 and CDR2: SGDLS and YYNGEE. V shed 2 bases, J shed 7 bases, and the junction held 11 bases outside the gene matches. CDR3 in amino acids: CASSVGGEGAGTQYF. The DNA of the CDR3 is TGTGCCAGCAGCGTTGGGGGAGAGGGGGCAGGGACCCAGTACTTC.

The chain carries TRBV27 and TRBJ2-2; tentatively, D is TRBD2 (7 bases). Trimming removed 2 bases at V and 6 bases at J, with 19 bases between. The CDR3 spans 17 residues. Looked up from germline, CDR1 is MNHEY and CDR2 is SMNVEV (reference sequence). The CDR3 here is CASSLARGGVSSGELFF. The CDR3 DNA follows: TGTGCCAGCAGTTTAGCGAGGGGGGGCGTATCGTCCGGGGAGCTGTTTTTT.

The DNA for the CDR3 is TGTGCCAGCAGTGATAGAGACAGGAGGGACGAGCAGTACTTC. As protein: CASSDRDRRDEQYF. The chain has TRBV6-1 and TRBJ2-7, with D perhaps given as TRBD1 or TRBD2 (6 bases each). The CDR3 is made up of 14 amino acids. Trimming took off 3 bases at V and 5 bases at J, with 14 bases between the two ends. Germline CDR1 is MNHNS and CDR2 is SASEGT.

This chain connects TRBV2 to TRBJ1-6, with no clear D. This CDR3 is built from 14 residues. Trimming took 6 bases from V and 4 from J, leaving 10 bases between them. The germline CDR1 and CDR2 sequences are SNHLY and FYNNEI. CDR3 in DNA: TGTGCCAGCAGGGATGATGGATATAATTCACCCCTCCACTTT. The encoded protein is CASRDDGYNSPLHF.

This clone was seen once. This chain links TRBV5-4 with TRBJ1-2, with D perhaps TRBD1 (5 bases). The length of the CDR3 is 14 residues. The V end was cut by 4 bases, the J end by 4 bases, with 14 bases between. CDR1 and CDR2 (germline): SGHNT, YYREEE (reference sequence). The CDR3, as DNA: TGTGCCAGCAGCCCGCCGGGGGGGATCTATGGCTACACCTTC. This translates into CASSPPGGIYGYTF.

This chain's CDR3 is CASSIQEDTEAFF. CDR3 in DNA: TGTGCCAGCAGTATTCAGGAGGACACTGAAGCTTTCTTT. The chain links TRBV25-1 to TRBJ1-1, with D hard to call. The CDR3 loop spans 13 amino acids. The V gene lost 5 bases and the J gene lost 3 bases, with 10 bases spanning the gap. Per germline, CDR1 MGHDK and CDR2 SYGVNS.

The rearrangement links TRBV2 to TRBJ2-1, with TRBD2 as a possible D gene (7 bases). V was shortened by 8 bases and J by 3 bases, with 14 bases between the two germline ends. CDR3 length: 14 residues. Per germline, CDR1 SNHLY and CDR2 FYNNEI. In DNA, the CDR3 is TGTGCCAGCGTGGGGGGGCGGGTCTACAATGAGCAGTTCTTC. Protein: CASVGGRVYNEQFF. The variable domain in full, with the rest retrieved from reference TRBV2 and TRBJ2-1, is EPEVTQTPSHQVTQMGQEVILRCVPISNHLYFYWYRQILGQKVEFLVSFYNNEISEKSEIFDDQFSVERPDGSNFTLKIRSTKLEDSAMYFCASVGGRVYNEQFFGPGTRLTVL.

The chain carries TRBV19 and TRBJ1-2; D is undetermined. CDR1 is LNHDA and CDR2 is SQIVND in the germline V gene (reference sequence). This CDR3 contains 15 residues. V was cut by 8 bases and J by 4 bases, with 20 bases left in between. CDR3 region: CASGIVGAIFYGYTF. The DNA of the CDR3 is TGTGCCAGTGGGATTGTGGGAGCAATTTTCTATGGCTACACCTTC.

This chain uses TRBV5-1 with TRBJ2-6; TRBD1 is a possible D gene (6 bases). This CDR3 comprises 19 residues. Trimming cost V 4 bases and J 0 bases, with 20 bases left between them. Germline CDR1 reads SGHRS; CDR2 reads YFSETQ. CDR3 nucleotides: TGCGCCAGCAGCGGAATCCGGACAGATGGATTCTCTGGGGCCAACGTCCTGACTTTC. This translates into CASSGIRTDGFSGANVLTF.

The chain carries TRBV19 and TRBJ1-2, with TRBD1 matching 9 bases. Germline V gene lookup returns CDR1 LNHDA and CDR2 SQIVND (reference sequence). CDR3 size: 15 residues. The V gene end was trimmed by 10 bases and the J gene end by 3 bases; junction bases not matched to a gene: 12. CDR3 sequence reads: CATLTTGGADYGYTF. The CDR3 coding sequence is TGTGCCACCCTAACAACAGGGGGCGCGGACTATGGCTACACCTTC.

This clone was found once. V usage is TRBV9 and J usage is TRBJ1-2; D is unresolved. Trimming left V 6 bases short and J 4 bases short, with 7 bases between. CDR1 is SGDLS, CDR2 YYNGEE, per germline. This CDR3 has 11 residues. The CDR3 DNA reads as TGTGCCAGCATGGACCGCTATGGCTACACCTTC. Translating gives CASMDRYGYTF.

This chain links TRBV5-1 with TRBJ1-1; 8 bases match TRBD1. J lost 5 bases, V lost 0 bases, and 6 bases had no gene match. Germline V gene sequence: CDR1 SGHRS, CDR2 YFSETQ. The CDR3 loop spans 15 amino acids. Here the CDR3 DNA reads TGCGCCAGCAGCTTGGAATGGACAGGGAGAACTGAAGCTTTCTTT. It specifies CASSLEWTGRTEAFF. Filled out from reference TRBV5-1 and TRBJ1-1, the complete variable domain reads KAGVTQTPRYLIKTRGQQVTLSCSPISGHRSVSWYQQTPGQGLQFLFEYFSETQRNKGNFPGRFSGRQFSNSRSEMNVSTLELGDSALYLCASSLEWTGRTEAFFGQGTRLTVV.